This T cell receptor beta chain came from a study of cytomegalovirus exposure and HLA in healthy donors. Across the whole study: Earlier, 117 million unique TCR beta sequences were recovered from around 200 million T cells by an analysis. Study conclusions and caveats: Later analysis revealed greater clonal expansion in HLA-associated TCR beta chains than in equally common others. The study found most TCR sequences rare, yet found some public TCRs in many donors. Being productive about 87% or about 30% of the time was typical of most TCR beta V segments in an earlier analysis.

A remark on this clone: Its antigen is not identified.

With 60 Vbeta and 13 Jbeta primers, the PCR was carried out. TCRdb keeps only in-frame clones here, not all; method: immunoSEQ multiplex PCR. Among about 130,000 clones, roughly 88% were seen once, and the ten largest hold about 1.5%. Germline CDR1 LNHDA, CDR2 SQIVND (reference sequence). This CDR3 is 13 amino acids long. Unmatched junction bases numbered 6, after V lost 5 bases and J lost 7 bases. The rearrangement uses TRBV19 and TRBJ1-2; TRBD1 agrees at 8 bases. The sequence was collected from a boy younger than 18 in good health and CMV-seronegative. The sample was PBMCs. CDR3 sequence reads: CASSPRDRFGYTF. CDR3 DNA sequence: TGTGCCAGTAGTCCCCGGGACAGGTTTGGCTACACCTTC.